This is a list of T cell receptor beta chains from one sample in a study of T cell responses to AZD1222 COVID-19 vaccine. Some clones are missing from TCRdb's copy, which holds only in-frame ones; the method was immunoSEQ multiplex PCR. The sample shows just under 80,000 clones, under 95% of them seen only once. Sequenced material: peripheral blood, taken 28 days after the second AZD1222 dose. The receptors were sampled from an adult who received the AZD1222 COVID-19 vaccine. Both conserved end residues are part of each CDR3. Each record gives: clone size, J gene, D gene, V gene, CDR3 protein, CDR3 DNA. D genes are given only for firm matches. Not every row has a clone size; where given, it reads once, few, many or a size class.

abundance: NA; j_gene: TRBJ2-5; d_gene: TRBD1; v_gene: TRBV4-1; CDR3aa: CASSRHTGEQETQYF; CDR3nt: TGCGCCAGCAGCCGCCATACAGGGGAGCAAGAGACCCAGTACTTC
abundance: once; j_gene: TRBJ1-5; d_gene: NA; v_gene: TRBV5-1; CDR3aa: CASSSQPGGSNQPQHF; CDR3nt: TGCGCCAGCAGCTCCCAACCCGGCGGAAGCAATCAGCCCCAGCATTTT
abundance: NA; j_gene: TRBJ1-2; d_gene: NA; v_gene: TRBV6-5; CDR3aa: CASSIQTRSGGYTF; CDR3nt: TGTGCCAGCAGTATCCAGACACGGAGCGGTGGCTACACCTTC
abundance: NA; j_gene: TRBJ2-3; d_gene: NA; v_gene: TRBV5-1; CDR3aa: CASSPLGVNTDTQYF; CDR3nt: TGCGCCAGCAGCCCACTGGGGGTTAACACAGATACGCAGTATTTT
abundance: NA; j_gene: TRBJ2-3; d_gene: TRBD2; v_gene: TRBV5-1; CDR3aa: CASSLRTGGSTDTQYF; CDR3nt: TGCGCCAGCAGCTTGCGGACGGGGGGGAGCACAGATACGCAGTATTTT
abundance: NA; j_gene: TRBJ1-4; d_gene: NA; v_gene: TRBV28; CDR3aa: CASSPPPTSGEKLFF; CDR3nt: TGTGCCAGCAGTCCGCCCCCGACTTCGGGGGAGAAACTGTTTTTT
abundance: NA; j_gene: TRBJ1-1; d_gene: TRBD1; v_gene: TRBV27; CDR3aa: CASSLTGGWDTEAFF; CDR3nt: TGTGCCAGCAGTTTGACAGGGGGTTGGGACACTGAAGCTTTCTTT
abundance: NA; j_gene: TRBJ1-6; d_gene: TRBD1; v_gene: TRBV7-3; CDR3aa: CASSLTGYNSPLHF; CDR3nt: TGTGCCAGCAGCTTGACAGGGTATAATTCACCCCTCCACTTT
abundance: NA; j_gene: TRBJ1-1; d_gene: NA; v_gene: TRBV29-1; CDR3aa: CSVEARAEAFF; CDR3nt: TGCAGCGTTGAAGCAAGGGCTGAAGCTTTCTTT
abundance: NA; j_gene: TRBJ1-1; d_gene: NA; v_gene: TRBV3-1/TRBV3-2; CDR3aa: CASSLGQKNTEAFF; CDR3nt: TGTGCCAGCAGCCTCGGACAGAAGAACACTGAAGCTTTCTTT
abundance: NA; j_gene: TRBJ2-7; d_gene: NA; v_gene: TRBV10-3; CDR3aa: CAISQGRTYSYEQYF; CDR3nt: TGTGCCATCAGTCAGGGACGGACCTACTCCTACGAGCAGTACTTC
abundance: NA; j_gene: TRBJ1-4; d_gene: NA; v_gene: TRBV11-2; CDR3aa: CASSLVGFSEKLFF; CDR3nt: TGTGCCAGCAGCTTAGTTGGGTTTAGTGAAAAACTGTTTTTT
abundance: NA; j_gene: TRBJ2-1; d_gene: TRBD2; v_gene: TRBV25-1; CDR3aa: CASRKGLAGSSYNEQFF; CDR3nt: TGTGCCAGCAGGAAGGGACTAGCGGGTTCCTCCTACAATGAGCAGTTCTTC
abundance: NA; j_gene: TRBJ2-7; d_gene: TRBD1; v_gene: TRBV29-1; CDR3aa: CSVEEDRPYEQYF; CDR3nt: TGCAGCGTTGAAGAGGACAGGCCCTACGAGCAGTACTTC
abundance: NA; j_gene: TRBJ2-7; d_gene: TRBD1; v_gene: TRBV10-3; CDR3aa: CAISEQTGVFYEQYF; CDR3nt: TGTGCCATCAGTGAGCAGACAGGGGTCTTCTACGAGCAGTACTTC
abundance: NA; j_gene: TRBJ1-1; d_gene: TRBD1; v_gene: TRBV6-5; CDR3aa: CASRKTGDTEAFF; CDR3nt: TGTGCCAGCAGAAAGACAGGGGATACTGAAGCTTTCTTT
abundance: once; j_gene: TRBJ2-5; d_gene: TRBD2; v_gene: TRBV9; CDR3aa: CASSASSFSGRVRETQYF; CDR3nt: TGTGCCAGCAGCGCCTCATCCTTTAGCGGGAGGGTCCGTGAGACCCAGTACTTC
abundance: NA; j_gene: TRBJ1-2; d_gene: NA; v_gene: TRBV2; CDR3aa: CATIPLQTTYGYTF; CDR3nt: NA
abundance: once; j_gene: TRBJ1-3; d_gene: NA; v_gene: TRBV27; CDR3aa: CASSLAGTGNTIYF; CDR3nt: TGTGCCAGCAGTTTAGCTGGGACGGGAAACACCATATATTTT
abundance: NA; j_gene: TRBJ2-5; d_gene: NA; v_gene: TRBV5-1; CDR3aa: CASSLAPLSGQETQYF; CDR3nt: TGCGCCAGCAGCTTGGCCCCTCTTTCGGGCCAAGAGACCCAGTACTTC
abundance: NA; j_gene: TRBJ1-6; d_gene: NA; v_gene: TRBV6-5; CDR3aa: CASTQMALGYSPLHF; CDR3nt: TGTGCCAGCACACAAATGGCCCTGGGATATTCACCCCTCCACTTT
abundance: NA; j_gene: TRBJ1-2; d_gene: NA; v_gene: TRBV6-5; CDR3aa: CASSYTTDRPPGGYTF; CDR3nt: TGTGCCAGCAGTTACACTACAGACAGGCCCCCCGGTGGCTACACCTTC
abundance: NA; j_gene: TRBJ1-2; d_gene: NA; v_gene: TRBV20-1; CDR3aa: CSASSNYGYTF; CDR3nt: TGCAGTGCTAGTTCTAACTATGGCTACACCTTC
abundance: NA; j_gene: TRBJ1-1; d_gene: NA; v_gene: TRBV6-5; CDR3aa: CASSYREGAFF; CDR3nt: TGTGCCAGCAGTTATCGGGAGGGAGCTTTCTTT
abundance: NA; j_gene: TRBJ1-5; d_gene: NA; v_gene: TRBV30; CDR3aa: CAWSTGTRRHF; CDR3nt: TGTGCCTGGAGTACGGGGACAAGGAGGCATTTT
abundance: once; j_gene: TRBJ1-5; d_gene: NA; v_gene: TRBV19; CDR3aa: CASRDGAGGENQPQHF; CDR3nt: TGTGCCAGTAGGGACGGAGCGGGGGGAGAAAATCAGCCCCAGCATTTT
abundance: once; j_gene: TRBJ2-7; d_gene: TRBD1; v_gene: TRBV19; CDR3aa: CASSISGQGKYEQYF; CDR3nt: TGTGCCAGTAGTATTAGTGGACAGGGCAAATACGAGCAGTACTTC
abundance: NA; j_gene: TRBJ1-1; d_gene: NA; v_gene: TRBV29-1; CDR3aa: CSVSEGRRGTTEAFF; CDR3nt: TGCAGCGTCTCCGAGGGCAGACGGGGAACCACTGAAGCTTTCTTT
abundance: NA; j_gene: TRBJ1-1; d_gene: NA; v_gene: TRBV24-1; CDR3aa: CATSDVNPGRRAMSTEAFF; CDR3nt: TGTGCCACCAGTGATGTGAACCCGGGACGTAGGGCGATGAGCACTGAAGCTTTCTTT
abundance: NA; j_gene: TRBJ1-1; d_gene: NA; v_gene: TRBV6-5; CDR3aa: CASIGITEAFF; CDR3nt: TGTGCCAGCATTGGGATCACTGAAGCTTTCTTT
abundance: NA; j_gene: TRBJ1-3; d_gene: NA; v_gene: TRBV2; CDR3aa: CASRGGLAGNTIYF; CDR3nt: TGTGCCAGCCGTGGCGGGCTCGCTGGAAACACCATATATTTT
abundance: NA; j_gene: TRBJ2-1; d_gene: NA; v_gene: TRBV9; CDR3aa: CASSLGTTYNEQFF; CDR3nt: TGTGCCAGCAGCCTGGGGACAACGTACAATGAGCAGTTCTTC
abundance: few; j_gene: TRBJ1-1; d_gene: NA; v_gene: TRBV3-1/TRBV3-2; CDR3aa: CASSQDGRTRTEAFF; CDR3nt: TGTGCCAGCAGCCAAGATGGCAGGACCCGCACTGAAGCTTTCTTT
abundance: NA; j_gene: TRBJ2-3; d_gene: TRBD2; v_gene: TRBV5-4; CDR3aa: CASSLDVAGEADTQYF; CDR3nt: TGTGCCAGCAGCTTGGACGTAGCGGGAGAGGCAGATACGCAGTATTTT
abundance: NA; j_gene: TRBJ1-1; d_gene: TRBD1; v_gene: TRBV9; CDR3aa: CASSHFDRVNTEAFF; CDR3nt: TGTGCCAGCAGCCATTTCGACAGGGTGAACACTGAAGCTTTCTTT
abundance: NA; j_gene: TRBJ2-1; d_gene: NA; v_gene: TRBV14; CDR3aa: CASSQETFKDWAYEQFF; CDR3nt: TGTGCCAGCAGCCAAGAAACTTTTAAGGACTGGGCCTATGAGCAGTTCTTC
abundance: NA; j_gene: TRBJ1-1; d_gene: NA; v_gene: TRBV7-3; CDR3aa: CASSLYPPGGSMNTEAFF; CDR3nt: TGTGCCAGCAGCTTATATCCCCCCGGAGGTTCGATGAACACTGAAGCTTTCTTT
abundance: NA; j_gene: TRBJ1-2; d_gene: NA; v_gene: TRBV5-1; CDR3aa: CASADSYYGYTF; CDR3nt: TGCGCCAGCGCGGACAGCTACTATGGCTACACCTTC
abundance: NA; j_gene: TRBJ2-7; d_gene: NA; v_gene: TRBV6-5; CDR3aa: CASSYAGRLTYEQYF; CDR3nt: TGTGCCAGCAGTTACGCTGGCAGGCTTACCTACGAGCAGTACTTC
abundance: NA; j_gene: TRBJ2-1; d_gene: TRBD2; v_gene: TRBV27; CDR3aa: CASRPGTSAFNEQFF; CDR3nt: TGTGCCAGCAGACCCGGGACTAGCGCTTTCAATGAGCAGTTCTTC
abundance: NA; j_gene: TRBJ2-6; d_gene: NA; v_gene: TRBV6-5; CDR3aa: CASSYGGTGANVLTF; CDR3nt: TGTGCCAGCAGTTACGGCGGGACTGGGGCCAACGTCCTGACTTTC